The 8 T cell receptor beta chains below were found in one sample sequenced in a study of blood T cell repertoires in COVID-19 (TCRdb year 2020). The library was generated by the immunoSEQ multiplex PCR assay. TCRdb took over this immuneACCESS table, retaining in-frame rearrangements with V and J assigned. Such tables are incomplete; in checked studies, under half of the missing clones stem from an unresolved V gene, and the remainder is unexplained. The sample records tens of thousands of clones, more than 80% of which are singletons. The ten largest make up over 15% of the sample. Material for sequencing was peripheral blood. All receptors come from an elderly woman with acute or convalescent COVID-19.

This chain links TRBV15 with TRBJ2-6; the D is unclear. Between the trimmed V and J ends, which lost 0 bases and 3 bases, there was a span of 3 bases. Looked up from germline, CDR1 is LNHNV and CDR2 is YYDKDF (reference sequence). The CDR3 spans 14 residues. CDR3 amino acids: CATSRDHGANVLTF. The CDR3, as DNA: TGTGCCACCAGCAGAGATCATGGGGCCAACGTCCTGACTTTC.

The chain joins TRBV5-1 to TRBJ2-7; 9 nucleotides line up with TRBD2. The J segment lost 1 base and the V segment lost 0 bases, leaving 2 bases of the junction unmatched. The CDR3 runs to 15 residues. Germline lookup yields CDR1 SGHRS and CDR2 YFSETQ. The CDR3 region has the DNA TGCGCCAGCAGCTTGGTTAGCGGGAGATCCTACGAGCAGTACTTC. Protein product: CASSLVSGRSYEQYF.

This clone was detected once. The chain joins TRBV19 to TRBJ2-7; D might be TRBD1 (8 bases). CDR1 is LNHDA and CDR2 is SQIVND in the germline V gene (reference sequence). The CDR3 is made up of 14 amino acids. V was trimmed by 6 bases and J by 5 bases, leaving 17 bases between them. CDR3 amino acids: CASRVQGGRDEQYF. CDR3 nucleotide sequence: TGTGCCAGTAGGGTACAGGGGGGGCGAGACGAGCAGTACTTC.

The chain has TRBV12-5 and TRBJ2-3, with D possibly TRBD1 on 6 matching bases. Germline loops: CDR1 LGHNT, CDR2 FRNRAP. The ends were cut back, 6 bases at V and 0 bases at J, with 10 bases in the middle. The CDR3 is 14 amino acids. The CDR3 DNA follows: TGTGCTAGTGGGACAGGATCTAGCACAGATACGCAGTATTTT. This sequence encodes CASGTGSSTDTQYF.

The chain carries TRBV2 and TRBJ1-2, with D possibly being TRBD1 (5 bases). Trimming pared 1 base from V and 0 bases from J, leaving 15 bases between. Germline assignment: CDR1 SNHLY and CDR2 FYNNEI. The length of the CDR3 is 17 residues. The CDR3 sequence is CASSEEWGGAANYGYTF. In DNA form, the CDR3 reads TGTGCCAGCAGTGAAGAATGGGGAGGGGCGGCTAACTATGGCTACACCTTC.

The rearrangement joins TRBV6-5 to TRBJ1-1; 7 nucleotides agree with TRBD1. The CDR3 totals 15 residues. Germline V gives CDR1 MNHEY, CDR2 SVGAGI. Trimming took 2 bases from V and 4 from J; bases not matched to a gene: 7. CDR3: CASSYEGGAVTEAFF. As DNA, the CDR3 is TGTGCCAGCAGTTACGAAGGGGGCGCCGTCACTGAAGCTTTCTTT.

The chain employs TRBV2 and TRBJ2-7; D not certain. There are 11 residues in the CDR3. Germline CDR1 is SNHLY and CDR2 is FYNNEI. The germline V and J ends were trimmed by 5 bases and 7 bases, with 9 bases remaining between them. For the CDR3, the DNA is TGTGCCAGCAGTCGAGACTGGGAGCAGTACTTC. As protein: CASSRDWEQYF.

J is TRBJ2-4 and V is TRBV4-1; D is undetermined. The germline gives CDR1 MGHRA, CDR2 YSYEKL. The CDR3 is made up of 16 amino acids. V was pared by 1 base and J by 0 bases, with 10 bases between. CDR3 bases: TGCGCCAGCAGCCAAGCCGTGTCCTTAGCCAAAAACATTCAGTACTTC. It specifies CASSQAVSLAKNIQYF.